One sample yielded the 17 T cell receptor beta chains listed below, sequenced in a study of Graves' ophthalmopathy and Graves' hyperthyroidism. CDR3 regions of TCR beta were amplified from RNA transcripts. Following a first-round RT-PCR that used HTBI primers, a second-round multiplex PCR was carried out. TCRdb used MiXCR to reprocess the multiplex PCR reads, holding one entry per CDR3 protein. The profile shows about 700,000 distinct CDR3 sequences, roughly two fifths of them singletons. The sequencing sample was made of peripheral blood. Receptor source: an adult man with Graves' ophthalmopathy.

The V call is TRBV28, the J call TRBJ1-6, with 8 bases that match TRBD1. This CDR3 region has 18 residues. The germline V gene has CDR1 MDHEN and CDR2 SYDVKM. Losses at the gene ends were 4 bases for V and 0 bases for J; bases not matched to a gene: 8. The CDR3 loop reads CASSSRTGRSSYNSPLHF. The DNA for the CDR3 is TGTGCCAGCAGTTCTCGGACAGGGCGAAGCTCCTATAATTCACCCCTCCACTTT.

There are a few counts of this clonotype. The rearrangement uses TRBV7-6 and TRBJ2-5, with 11 nucleotides matching TRBD1. Germline loops: CDR1 SGHVS, CDR2 FNYEAQ. J was trimmed by 4 bases and V by 0 bases; bases with no gene match: 4. CDR3 length: 16 residues. The CDR3 coding sequence is TGTGCCAGCAGCTTAGCTGTTGGGACAGGGGGAGAGACCCAGTACTTC. This encodes CASSLAVGTGGETQYF.

Concerning this clonotype: The junction and the germline gene differ at one end; a read error may be behind it. This rearrangement joins TRBV7-3 to TRBJ2-7; possibly TRBD2 for D (6 bases). CDR3 length: 15 amino acids. Looked up from germline, CDR1 is SGHTA and CDR2 is FQGTGA. The CDR3: CACSLTGGLPYEQYF. DNA for the CDR3: TGTGCCTGCAGCCTCACAGGAGGGCTCCCCTACGAGCAGTACTTC.

The chain uses TRBV9 and TRBJ1-2; no reliable D call. Germline CDR1 and CDR2: SGDLS and YYNGEE. There are 15 residues in the CDR3. V lost 4 bases to trimming and J lost 6 bases, with 19 bases between them. The DNA of the CDR3 is TGTGCCAGCAGCCAAGAGTTGGCGGGAATCGATGGCTACACCTTC. This sequence encodes CASSQELAGIDGYTF.

As to this clonotype: The germline gene is not matched at one end of the junction; a read error may be the cause. V is TRBV29-1 and J is TRBJ2-7; TRBD2 agrees at 12 bases. The germline V gene has CDR1 SQVTM and CDR2 ANQGSEA. The CDR3 extends over 13 amino acids. In nucleotides, the CDR3 is TGCAGCTTTGAGACTAGCGGGGGCCACGAGCAGTACTTC. Its translation is CSFETSGGHEQYF.

The chain links TRBV4-3 to TRBJ1-2, with D tentatively TRBD1 (5 bases). The CDR3 consists of 15 residues. The V gene's germline CDR1 is LGHNA and CDR2 YSLEER. The V end lost 0 bases, the J end lost 1 base, and 9 bases lay between the germline ends. The CDR3 nucleotides are TGCGCCAGCAGCCAAGATGGGACGTTTAACTATGGCTACACCTTC. The encoded protein is CASSQDGTFNYGYTF.

The gene calls are TRBV29-1 and TRBJ2-6; D ambiguous. The germline V gene encodes CDR1 SQVTM and CDR2 ANQGSEA. The CDR3 sequence is 12 residues long. V was shortened by 1 base and J by 4 bases, with 2 bases between the two germline ends. The CDR3 is CSVEVGANVLTF. CDR3 DNA sequence: TGCAGCGTTGAAGTCGGGGCCAACGTCCTGACTTTC.

The chain joins TRBV20-1 to TRBJ2-7; 7 bases are shared with TRBD1. Germline V lookup: CDR1 DFQATT, CDR2 SNEGSKA (reference sequence). This CDR3 region has 16 residues. V was pared by 1 base and J by 0 bases, with 9 bases of the junction left unmatched. CDR3 in amino acids: CSARGDLTGSSYEQYF. The CDR3 bases are TGCAGTGCTAGAGGGGATTTGACAGGGAGCTCCTACGAGCAGTACTTC.

CDR3 nucleotide sequence: TGCAGTGTTGTCCCGGTGGGACAGTTGGACCAGCCCCAGCATTTT. This encodes CSVVPVGQLDQPQHF. The chain employs TRBV20-1 and TRBJ1-5; 7 bases are a match to TRBD1. Looked up from germline, CDR1 is DFQATT and CDR2 is SNEGSKA (reference sequence). This CDR3 contains 15 residues. Unmatched junction bases numbered 16, after V lost 7 bases and J lost 7 bases.

A remark on this clonotype: A junction end diverges from the germline sequence, so it may reflect a read error. This chain links TRBV5-1 with TRBJ2-2; D gene uncertain. Looked up from germline, CDR1 is SGHRS and CDR2 is YFSETQ. The CDR3 runs 14 residues. In nucleotides, the CDR3 is TGCGCCAGCAACCGCAACGCGAACACCTGGGAGCTGTTTTTT. It yields the protein CASNRNANTWELFF.

As regards this clonotype: A much larger clonotype is one base distant, so this may be a read error. The final CDR3 position lacks the conserved phenylalanine or tryptophan, pointing to a likely read error. The CDR3 loop reads CASSGEGWDEAFL. The DNA for the CDR3 is TGTGCCAGCAGTGGGGAGGGTTGGGATGAAGCTTTCCTT. The chain recombines TRBV2 with TRBJ1-1; no clear D gene. The CDR3 is 13 amino acids. Trimming cost V 4 bases and J 7 bases, with 13 bases left between them. Per the germline V gene, CDR1 is SNHLY and CDR2 is FYNNEI.

This clonotype was counted a few times. The gene calls are TRBV9 and TRBJ2-7; 11 bases match TRBD2. Germline CDR1 reads SGDLS; CDR2 reads YYNGEE. J was trimmed by 2 bases and V by 3 bases; bases with no gene match: 7. The CDR3 runs to 16 residues. The CDR3 region is CASSELAGVPAYEQYF. The CDR3 nucleotides read TGTGCCAGCAGCGAACTAGCGGGAGTACCCGCCTACGAGCAGTACTTC.

This clonotype has a handful of counts. V gene TRBV10-3 combines with J gene TRBJ2-2; D is possibly TRBD2 (5 bases). Germline values: CDR1 ENHRY, CDR2 SYGVKD. The CDR3 runs 14 residues. V lost 10 bases and J lost 5, with 17 bases in between. For the CDR3, the DNA is TGTGCCAGCAGGCTCGGACGGAGGACCGGGGAGCTGTTTTTT. This gives the protein CASRLGRRTGELFF.

This sequence joins TRBV29-1 and TRBJ1-4, with D possibly TRBD1 on 5 matching bases. Trimming took 4 bases from V and 7 from J, leaving 10 bases between them. Germline CDR1 SQVTM, CDR2 ANQGSEA. The CDR3 covers 12 residues. In DNA, the CDR3 is TGCAGCGTTGGCCAGGGTTCTGAAAAACTGTTTTTT. Its translation: CSVGQGSEKLFF.

The V call is TRBV7-9, the J call TRBJ2-3; no reliable D call. Germline V gene data show CDR1 as SEHNR and CDR2 as FQNEAQ (reference sequence). CDR3 length equals 12 residues. V shed 8 bases and J shed 4 bases, with 10 bases lying between them. The chain's CDR3 is CASESAADTQYF. The CDR3, as DNA: TGTGCCAGCGAAAGCGCCGCAGATACGCAGTATTTT.

This clonotype was seen ten or more times. V is TRBV25-1 and J is TRBJ1-2; D not certain. The germline V gene encodes CDR1 MGHDK and CDR2 SYGVNS. Trimming took off 6 bases at V and 5 bases at J, with 7 bases between the two ends. The CDR3 is made up of 11 amino acids. Here the CDR3 DNA reads TGTGCCAGCAGCAGTTTTTATGGCTACACCTTC. Amino acids: CASSSFYGYTF.

This clonotype has ten or more counts. The rearrangement uses TRBV7-9 and TRBJ1-5, with 11 bases identical to TRBD1. The CDR3 has 16 amino acids. The germline V gene has CDR1 SEHNR and CDR2 FQNEAQ (reference sequence). Unmatched junction bases numbered 4, after V lost 3 bases and J lost 3 bases. CDR3 protein: CASSLEGQGANQPQHF. In DNA, the CDR3 is TGTGCCAGCAGCTTGGAAGGACAGGGGGCCAATCAGCCCCAGCATTTT. The variable domain in full, completed from reference TRBV7-9 and TRBJ1-5, reads DTGVSQNPRHKITKRGQNVTFRCDPISEHNRLYWYRQTLGQGPEFLTYFQNEAQLEKSRLLSDRFSAERPKGSFSTLEIQRTEQGDSAMYLCASSLEGQGANQPQHFGDGTRLSIL.